A single sample is the source of the 29 T cell receptor beta chains below, sequenced in a study of blood T cell repertoires in COVID-19. The assay was immunoSEQ multiplex PCR, and TCRdb's table has in-frame clones only and misses some. The data hold some 220,000 clones, with around 83% observed a single time. Sample: peripheral blood. All receptors derive from a man aged 45 to 65 who had recovered from COVID-19.

This sequence joins TRBV28 and TRBJ2-1; TRBD1 aligns across 9 bases. After removal of 6 bases from V and 4 bases from J, the junction contained 7 bases not matched to a gene. The V gene's germline CDR1 is MDHEN and CDR2 SYDVKM. The CDR3 is made up of 15 amino acids. For the CDR3, the DNA is TGTGCCAGCAGCGCCCCGGGACAGGGTTACAATGAGCAGTTCTTC. Amino acid sequence: CASSAPGQGYNEQFF.

V is TRBV5-1 and J is TRBJ1-4; 8 nucleotides line up with TRBD1. With 3 bases clipped from V and 4 bases from J, the junction kept 14 bases outside the gene matches. The germline gives CDR1 SGHRS, CDR2 YFSETQ. This CDR3 is 18 amino acids long. CDR3 residues: CASSYRQGLPFSNEKLFF. CDR3 DNA: TGCGCCAGCAGCTACCGACAGGGGCTCCCTTTTAGTAATGAAAAACTGTTTTTT.

This clone turned up a few times. V usage is TRBV7-2 and J usage is TRBJ2-3; the match to TRBD1 covers 10 bases. J gave up 2 bases and V 4 bases, and 6 bases lay outside the gene matches. This CDR3 has 16 residues. Germline V gives CDR1 SGHTA, CDR2 FQGNSA. For the CDR3, the DNA is TGTGCCAGCAGCTGGGACAGGGGCGGTTCCACAGATACGCAGTATTTT. It translates to CASSWDRGGSTDTQYF.

The chain recombines TRBV13 with TRBJ1-1, with TRBD1 matching over 8 bases. CDR1 and CDR2 (germline): PRHDT, FYEKMQ (reference sequence). V lost 5 bases to trimming and J lost 1 base; unmatched junction nucleotides: 3. The CDR3 spans 14 residues. For the CDR3, the DNA is TGTGCCAGCAGCCCGGACAGGGCGAACACTGAAGCTTTCTTT. Protein sequence: CASSPDRANTEAFF.

The CDR3 sequence: CAWSGYGAGDSTDTQYF. The CDR3 DNA follows: TGTGCCTGGAGTGGGTACGGAGCGGGAGACAGCACAGATACGCAGTATTTT. The rearrangement uses TRBV30 and TRBJ2-3; TRBD2 agrees at 8 bases. Germline V gives CDR1 GTSNPN, CDR2 SVGIG (reference sequence). The ends lost 1 base at V and 0 bases at J; junction bases unmatched: 9. The CDR3 contains 17 residues.

The V and J genes are TRBV7-2 and TRBJ2-7; TRBD2 aligns across 11 bases. The J segment lost 0 bases and the V segment lost 2 bases, leaving 3 bases of the junction unmatched. Germline lookup yields CDR1 SGHTA and CDR2 FQGNSA. This CDR3 has 16 amino acids. The DNA for the CDR3 is TGTGCCAGCAGCTTAACCGGGACTAGCGGCTCCTACGAGCAGTACTTC. Protein: CASSLTGTSGSYEQYF.

The CDR3 DNA is TGTGCCACCAGTGATCCCCGTCGGCGGGGGGGGCACAATGAGCAGTTCTTC. Its translation: CATSDPRRRGGHNEQFF. The chain recombines TRBV24-1 with TRBJ2-1, with 9 bases matching TRBD2. Germline assignment: CDR1 KGHDR and CDR2 SFDVKD. The CDR3 consists of 17 residues. The V segment lost 3 bases and the J segment 5 bases; nucleotides outside the gene matches: 10.

This chain links TRBV27 with TRBJ2-3, with 9 nucleotides matching TRBD2. After removal of 1 base from V and 3 bases from J, the junction contained 8 bases not matched to a gene. The germline CDR1 and CDR2 sequences are MNHEY and SMNVEV (reference sequence). This CDR3 has 17 amino acids. CDR3 DNA sequence: TGTGCCAGCAGTTTATTTACCTCTAGCGGGACAACAGATACGCAGTATTTT. This codes for CASSLFTSSGTTDTQYF.

The V and J genes are TRBV7-6 and TRBJ2-1, with 12 positions matching TRBD2. The CDR3 loop spans 16 amino acids. The germline gives CDR1 SGHVS, CDR2 FNYEAQ. V shed 5 bases and J 4 bases; nucleotides not matched to a gene: 6. The CDR3 DNA is TGTGCCAGCAGCCTGTGGACTAGCGGGACGTACAATGAGCAGTTCTTC. Its translation: CASSLWTSGTYNEQFF.

The genes are TRBV7-2 and TRBJ2-7; no firm D call. The germline gives CDR1 SGHTA, CDR2 FQGNSA. V was cut by 2 bases and J by 3 bases, with 14 bases left in between. The CDR3 consists of 15 residues. CDR3 region: CASSLMEVRGYEQYF. CDR3 sequence (DNA): TGTGCCAGCAGCTTAATGGAAGTTCGCGGCTACGAGCAGTACTTC.

The genes are TRBV4-2 and TRBJ2-4; 12 bases align to TRBD2. The CDR3 spans 19 residues. Per the germline V gene, CDR1 is LGHNA and CDR2 is YNFKEQ. V was pared by 8 bases and J by 2 bases, with 16 bases of the junction left unmatched. The CDR3 is CASPPSGLAGPEPKNIQYF. CDR3 bases: TGTGCCAGCCCACCCTCTGGACTAGCGGGGCCCGAACCCAAAAACATTCAGTACTTC.

In nucleotides, the CDR3 is TGTGCCAGCAGCCCCCGGGGACTAGCGGGAGCAGAGACCCAGTACTTC. Translating it yields CASSPRGLAGAETQYF. This chain uses TRBV28 with TRBJ2-5; TRBD2 agrees at 14 bases. The CDR3 sequence is 16 residues long. Germline CDR1 MDHEN, CDR2 SYDVKM. V was clipped by 6 bases and J by 4 bases; unmatched bases: 7.

The J gene is TRBJ2-5, the V gene TRBV14; maybe TRBD2 (5 bases). The CDR3 is 16 residues long. The germline CDR1 and CDR2 sequences are SGHDN and FVKESK. Trimming left V 0 bases short and J 1 base short, with 12 bases between. The CDR3 coding sequence is TGTGCCAGCAGCCAAGACTATCTAGCCCCCCAAGAGACCCAGTACTTC. As protein: CASSQDYLAPQETQYF.

The chain joins TRBV29-1 to TRBJ2-3, with 7 bases fitting TRBD1. Germline values: CDR1 SQVTM, CDR2 ANQGSEA. The V gene end was trimmed by 7 bases and the J gene end by 0 bases; junction bases not matched to a gene: 7. This CDR3 spans 14 amino acids. CDR3 sequence: CSANRGASTDTQYF. CDR3 nucleotides: TGCAGCGCCAACAGGGGTGCTAGCACAGATACGCAGTATTTT.

This clone appeared a few times. The rearrangement joins TRBV5-1 to TRBJ2-7, with 11 nucleotides matching TRBD2. The CDR3 contains 15 residues. V trimming: 1 base; J trimming: 5 bases; junction bases outside the gene matches: 5. Germline V CDR1 and CDR2: SGHRS, YFSETQ. The CDR3 bases are TGCGCCAGCAGCTTGATAGCGGGAGGGACCGACGAGCAGTACTTC. Protein: CASSLIAGGTDEQYF.

This sequence joins TRBV9 and TRBJ2-7; D is uncertain. The CDR3 is 16 amino acids. The V end lost 0 bases, the J end lost 4 bases, and 17 bases lay between the germline ends. Germline V gene data show CDR1 as SGDLS and CDR2 as YYNGEE. The CDR3 nucleotides are TGTGCCAGCAGCGTAGGCCAGGTAACCGGAAGATACGAGCAGTACTTC. This codes for CASSVGQVTGRYEQYF.

The V gene is TRBV28, the J gene TRBJ1-5; TRBD1 matches 7 bases. V shed 4 bases and J 0 bases; nucleotides not matched to a gene: 6. This CDR3 has 16 residues. Germline CDR1 MDHEN, CDR2 SYDVKM. The CDR3 sequence: CASSSPTGYSNQPQHF. CDR3 bases: TGTGCCAGCAGTTCCCCGACAGGGTATAGCAATCAGCCCCAGCATTTT. The full variable domain, its missing parts supplied by reference TRBV28 and TRBJ1-5, is DVKVTQSSRYLVKRTGEKVFLECVQDMDHENMFWYRQDPGLGLRLIYFSYDVKMKEKGDIPEGYSVSREKKERFSLILESASTNQTSMYLCASSSPTGYSNQPQHFGDGTRLSIL.

In its sample, this clone was seen a few times. The rearrangement links TRBV19 to TRBJ1-1; D is perhaps TRBD1 (5 bases). The CDR3 spans 15 residues. Germline V gene lookup returns CDR1 LNHDA and CDR2 SQIVND (reference sequence). Between the trimmed V and J ends, which lost 4 bases and 0 bases, there was a span of 12 bases. In DNA form, the CDR3 reads TGTGCCAGTAGTAAACCGACAGAACTGAACACTGAAGCTTTCTTT. This codes for CASSKPTELNTEAFF.

This sequence joins TRBV7-6 and TRBJ2-3; possible D gene TRBD2, 7 bases. Germline-derived CDR1 and CDR2 are SGHVS and FNYEAQ. There are 18 residues in the CDR3. The germline V and J ends were trimmed by 1 base and 0 bases, with 17 bases remaining between them. CDR3 region: CASSLDLPGGASTDTQYF. The CDR3 bases are TGTGCCAGCAGCTTAGACCTACCTGGGGGGGCCAGCACAGATACGCAGTATTTT.

The CDR3 reads CASSDGRNQPQHF. The CDR3, as DNA: TGTGCCAGCAGTGATGGCCGAAATCAGCCCCAGCATTTT. The V and J genes are TRBV6-1 and TRBJ1-5; D remains ambiguous. The germline CDR1 and CDR2 sequences are MNHNS and SASEGT. The CDR3 totals 13 residues. Trimming pared 3 bases from V and 4 bases from J, leaving 7 bases between.

The chain links TRBV19 to TRBJ2-1; D is perhaps TRBD2 (6 bases). V was cut by 1 base and J by 3 bases, with 13 bases left in between. The germline gives CDR1 LNHDA, CDR2 SQIVND (reference sequence). CDR3 length: 16 residues. CDR3 sequence: CASSIVRGGDYNEQFF. DNA of the CDR3: TGTGCCAGTAGTATAGTCCGGGGAGGTGACTACAATGAGCAGTTCTTC.

The gene calls are TRBV12-3 or TRBV12-4 and TRBJ2-1; 11 nucleotides align to TRBD2. The ends lost 9 bases at V and 9 bases at J; junction bases unmatched: 7. CDR3 length: 13 amino acids. CDR3 sequence: CASRLAGLIEQFF. The CDR3 DNA follows: TGTGCCAGTCGACTAGCGGGACTCATTGAGCAGTTCTTC.

The V call is TRBV7-8, the J call TRBJ1-2, with unresolved D. CDR1 and CDR2 (germline): SGHVS, FQNEAQ. Trimming stripped 3 bases from V and 8 bases from J, with 16 bases between. The CDR3 runs to 14 residues. The CDR3 DNA is TGTGCCAGCAGCTTGGTGGAGCGGGTAGGCGGCTACACCTTC. Translating it yields CASSLVERVGGYTF.

This rearrangement joins TRBV28 to TRBJ1-2; a possible D gene is TRBD1 (5 bases). Germline CDR1 and CDR2: MDHEN and SYDVKM. The CDR3 consists of 14 residues. With 7 bases removed from V and 3 bases from J, the gap between germline ends came to 15 bases. The CDR3 is CASNLLGVYYGYTF. The CDR3 DNA sequence: TGTGCCAGCAACCTATTAGGGGTCTACTATGGCTACACCTTC.

V and J are TRBV7-9 and TRBJ2-7; 8 bases line up with TRBD1. Germline V gives CDR1 SEHNR, CDR2 FQNEAQ (reference sequence). Unmatched junction bases numbered 9, after V lost 5 bases and J lost 3 bases. CDR3 length: 15 residues. The CDR3 region has the DNA TGTGCCAGCAGCACTTACAGGGGGACCGGCTACGAGCAGTACTTC. This encodes CASSTYRGTGYEQYF.

This clone appeared a few times. V and J are TRBV28 and TRBJ1-1; the D gene is possibly TRBD1 (5 bases). Trimming pared 7 bases from V and 4 bases from J, leaving 16 bases between. Germline-derived CDR1 and CDR2 are MDHEN and SYDVKM. CDR3 length: 14 residues. In DNA form, the CDR3 reads TGTGCCAGCATTACCCGGGGGAGGAGCACTGAAGCTTTCTTT. As protein: CASITRGRSTEAFF.

The rearrangement uses TRBV24-1 and TRBJ2-3, with a possible D match to TRBD1 (6 bases). Trimming pared 9 bases from V and 4 bases from J, leaving 16 bases between. The CDR3 sequence is 14 residues long. CDR1 and CDR2 from the germline V gene are KGHDR and SFDVKD. Written as DNA, the CDR3 is TGTGCCACCTCCGGGGCCAGGGGATCAGATACGCAGTATTTT. The encoded protein is CATSGARGSDTQYF.

The rearrangement links TRBV29-1 to TRBJ2-3; 7 positions agree with TRBD2. The length of the CDR3 is 16 residues. The ends lost 0 bases at V and 4 bases at J; junction bases unmatched: 10. Looked up from germline, CDR1 is SQVTM and CDR2 is ANQGSEA. As DNA, the CDR3 is TGCAGCGTTGAAGATGTGAAGGGGAGGGCTGCAGATACGCAGTATTTT. It codes for CSVEDVKGRAADTQYF.

The chain recombines TRBV18 with TRBJ2-3; D might be TRBD1 (6 bases). This CDR3 is 13 amino acids long. Trimming pared 2 bases from V and 5 bases from J, leaving 8 bases between. Germline assignment: CDR1 KGHSH and CDR2 LQKENI. The CDR3 protein is CASSPSRGDTQYF. The CDR3 DNA follows: TGTGCCAGCTCACCATCCAGGGGAGATACGCAGTATTTT.